This T cell receptor (beta chain) originates from a study of blood T cell repertoires in COVID-19. About the study: From the United States, Italy and Spain came samples of acute and convalescent COVID-19.

Trimming cost V 5 bases and J 5 bases, with 6 bases left between them. The CDR3 is 12 amino acids. Looked up from germline, CDR1 is WNHNN and CDR2 is SYGVQD (reference sequence). Comments on this clone: The same CDR3 arises from other DNA sequences in this sample as well.

Authors' analysis steps: Reference gene primer amplification in the assay estimated nucleated cell counts. The protocol was immunoSEQ multiplex PCR, while the TCRdb copy is restricted to in-frame clones and leaves out a portion. That table supplies the V and J calls and clone size; D and trimming were determined from the DNA. The table lists some 200,000 clones, roughly four fifths of them singletons. The chain has TRBV10-1 and TRBJ2-2, with unresolved D. The TCR originated in a woman between 35 and 50 years old with acute or convalescent COVID-19. The sequencing input was peripheral blood. CDR3: CASSLGTGELFF. CDR3 in DNA: TGCGCCAGCAGTCTCGGGACCGGGGAGCTGTTTTTT.